The present T cell receptor (beta chain) was sequenced within a study of blood T cell repertoires in COVID-19. About the research overall: COVID-19 samples, acute and convalescent, were from the United States, Italy and Spain.

Deletions cut 3 bases from V and 2 bases from J, with 22 bases between. The CDR3 sequence is 17 residues long. CDR1 is DFQATT and CDR2 is SNEGSKA in the germline V gene (reference sequence). The cohort comprised adults aged 18 to 89 years residing in about two dozen US areas. Before being deemed recovered, Cohort 3 donors had two negative PCRs, clearance, or symptom resolution. Authors' data handling: The authors estimated nucleated cell counts from reference gene primer amplification. Here immunoSEQ multiplex PCR was the method, and the copy in TCRdb shows in-frame clones only, minus some. For V, J and clone size, that table is used; D and trimming come from the DNA. The repertoire has about 270,000 clones, roughly 86% of them found once; the top ten carry roughly 3%.

Material: PBMCs or T cells enriched from blood (not recorded which). The sequence was obtained from a woman aged 18-29 years who had recovered from COVID-19. The gene calls are TRBV20-1 and TRBJ2-5; a possible D gene is TRBD2 (6 bases). Here the CDR3 DNA reads TGCAGTGCTAGTTCCGGAGGGCCTAGTTTACGGCAAGAGACCCAGTACTTC. Translating it yields CSASSGGPSLRQETQYF.